This T cell receptor beta chain was sequenced in a study of cytomegalovirus exposure and HLA in healthy donors. About the study: The platform used for the 120 or so validation repertoires matched that of the roughly 630 first-cohort repertoires, a later analysis reported.

In germline, CDR1 is SGHNT, CDR2 YYREEE (reference sequence). This CDR3 has 15 residues. V shed 0 bases, J shed 4 bases, and the junction held 4 bases outside the gene matches. In regard to this clone: The target antigen is unknown.

Study-wide results and limits: Overall, approximately 150 TCR beta chains were annotated as cytomegalovirus-associated. A few of the chains that were CMV-associated were confirmed in vitro to be specific for CMV antigens.

The repertoire was sequenced with immunoSEQ multiplex PCR; TCRdb's copy has only in-frame clones and lacks some. The repertoire has 200,000 to 250,000 clones, over 80% of them found once; the top ten carry about 1%. From the approximately 120-subject validation cohort, which was separate from the approximately 700-subject first cohort, the donors were drawn. The source of this sequence is a young woman in good health and CMV-seronegative. Material for sequencing was PBMCs. The chain carries TRBV5-4 and TRBJ2-5; 9 bases are shared with TRBD1. CDR3 bases: TGTGCCAGCAGCTTGGCAAGGACAGGGGTAGAGACCCAGTACTTC. Translated: CASSLARTGVETQYF. The complete variable domain, with remaining parts taken from reference TRBV5-4 and TRBJ2-5, reads ETGVTQSPTHLIKTRGQQVTLRCSSQSGHNTVSWYQQALGQGPQFIFQYYREEENGRGNFPPRFSGLQFPNYSSELNVNALELDDSALYLCASSLARTGVETQYFGPGTRLLVL.